Below are 14 T cell receptor beta chains sequenced from a single sample in a study of T cells after posttransplantation cyclophosphamide. Clones were sequenced by immunoSEQ multiplex PCR, and TCRdb holds only the in-frame ones, with some missing. Altogether approximately 4,100 clones were found in the sample, and no singletons occur. A marrow graft followed busulfan-fludarabine conditioning, with cyclophosphamide on days +3 and +4. The sample in question was PBMCs, obtained after allogeneic stem cell transplant with posttransplant cyclophosphamide. Source of these receptors: a female patient between 18 and 35 years old who received an allogeneic stem cell transplant from an unrelated donor, was CMV-positive, and had acute GVHD only. Among the T cells, some may be from the graft donor.

This clone came up many times. The chain has TRBV19 and TRBJ1-4, with 9 bases matching TRBD1. The CDR3 consists of 13 residues. With 6 bases clipped from V and 6 bases from J, the junction kept 2 bases outside the gene matches. Germline V gene lookup returns CDR1 LNHDA and CDR2 SQIVND (reference sequence). The CDR3 here is CASRGQGDEKLFF. In DNA form, the CDR3 reads TGTGCCAGTAGGGGACAGGGCGATGAAAAACTGTTTTTT.

This clone was recorded at least ten times. The chain is built from TRBV23-1 and TRBJ2-6; tentative D call: TRBD2 (6 bases). TRBV23-1 is designated an ORF whose function remains uncertain. This CDR3 has 17 residues. V shed 3 bases and J shed 0 bases, with 12 bases lying between them. Here the CDR3 reads CASSHRDLASGANVLTF. The CDR3 DNA follows: TGCGCCAGCAGTCACCGGGACTTAGCCTCTGGGGCCAACGTCCTGACTTTC.

Ten or more counts support this clone. The chain combines TRBV4-1 with TRBJ1-1; 9 bases line up with TRBD1. Germline lookup yields CDR1 MGHRA and CDR2 YSYEKL. The junction had 14 bases not matched to a gene; V was cut back by 0 bases and J by 0 bases. There are 20 residues in the CDR3. CDR3 sequence reads: CASSQDLLGQGPPMNTEAFF. CDR3 DNA: TGCGCCAGCAGCCAAGATCTACTGGGACAGGGTCCTCCAATGAACACTGAAGCTTTCTTT.

This clone was seen at least ten times. The rearrangement uses TRBV5-1 and TRBJ2-1, with TRBD1 matching 9 bases. The germline V gene has CDR1 SGHRS and CDR2 YFSETQ. The CDR3 runs 15 residues. V lost 4 bases to trimming and J lost 4 bases; unmatched junction nucleotides: 6. The CDR3 protein is CASSGNRGLYNEQFF. In DNA, the CDR3 is TGCGCCAGCAGCGGAAACAGGGGGCTATACAATGAGCAGTTCTTC. The full variable domain, rest sourced from reference TRBV5-1 and TRBJ2-1, is KAGVTQTPRYLIKTRGQQVTLSCSPISGHRSVSWYQQTPGQGLQFLFEYFSETQRNKGNFPGRFSGRQFSNSRSEMNVSTLELGDSALYLCASSGNRGLYNEQFFGPGTRLTVL.

This clone was seen many times. V is TRBV7-9 and J is TRBJ1-2; D unresolved. V was cut by 1 base and J by 8 bases, with 8 bases left in between. Germline V gene sequence: CDR1 SEHNR, CDR2 FQNEAQ (reference sequence). The CDR3 has 12 residues. The CDR3 region has the DNA TGTGCCAGCAGCTTAGAACCAGGAGGCTACACCTTC. It encodes CASSLEPGGYTF.

In this sample, this clone turned up many times. The V and J genes are TRBV15 and TRBJ2-7; a possible D gene is TRBD1 (5 bases). CDR3 length equals 13 residues. In germline, CDR1 is LNHNV, CDR2 YYDKDF (reference sequence). V shed 5 bases and J shed 4 bases, with 12 bases lying between them. CDR3: CATSRRTGYEQYF. The DNA for the CDR3 is TGTGCCACCAGCCGAAGAACAGGTTACGAGCAGTACTTC.

This clone was detected ten times or more. The genes are TRBV2 and TRBJ2-5; D is perhaps TRBD1 (5 bases). Trimming removed 6 bases from V and 2 bases from J, with 13 bases in between. The V gene's germline CDR1 is SNHLY and CDR2 FYNNEI. This CDR3 is 14 amino acids long. The CDR3 sequence is CASRRMTAQETQYF. CDR3 in DNA: TGTGCCAGCAGGAGAATGACAGCACAAGAGACCCAGTACTTC.

This clone was found many times. The V gene is TRBV15, the J gene TRBJ1-1; D uncertain. The CDR3 loop spans 15 amino acids. V shed 0 bases and J shed 4 bases, with 12 bases lying between them. Looked up from germline, CDR1 is LNHNV and CDR2 is YYDKDF (reference sequence). DNA of the CDR3: TGTGCCACCAGCAGAGATGAGGGAGTCCCCACTGAAGCTTTCTTT. Translating it yields CATSRDEGVPTEAFF.

This clone was picked up many times. The CDR3 nucleotides read TGTGCCAGCAGCTTGGGGGGACTTGATAGCTACAATGAGCAGTTCTTC. Translation: CASSLGGLDSYNEQFF. V and J are TRBV5-6 and TRBJ2-1; perhaps TRBD2 as D (6 bases). The length of the CDR3 is 16 residues. V gave up 0 bases and J gave up 3 bases, with 13 bases separating them. CDR1 and CDR2 (germline): SGHDT, YYEEEE.

At least ten counts were recorded for this clone. The CDR3 DNA is TGCGCCAGCAGCCGGAACACGGGGGCTAGCGGATCAGATACGCAGTATTTT. This gives the protein CASSRNTGASGSDTQYF. The V call is TRBV5-1, the J call TRBJ2-3; D is possibly TRBD2 (7 bases). Germline lookup yields CDR1 SGHRS and CDR2 YFSETQ. V lost 4 bases and J lost 4, with 22 bases in between. The CDR3 runs to 17 residues.

In DNA form, the CDR3 reads TGTGCCAGCAGCGCCGGTCCTAGTGCCCAGCATTTT. This codes for CASSAGPSAQHF. This chain connects TRBV7-2 to TRBJ1-5; no clear D gene. CDR3 length: 12 amino acids. Germline-derived CDR1 and CDR2 are SGHTA and FQGNSA. Trimming removed 5 bases from V and 11 bases from J, with 13 bases in between.

This clone was picked up a small number of times. The chain has TRBV5-6 and TRBJ2-4, with TRBD1 matching 9 bases. Germline V gene sequence: CDR1 SGHDT, CDR2 YYEEEE. J was trimmed by 7 bases and V by 4 bases; bases with no gene match: 6. The CDR3 is 14 amino acids. The CDR3 reads CASSLLGQGNIQYF. CDR3 nucleotide sequence: TGTGCCAGCAGCCTGCTGGGACAGGGCAACATTCAGTACTTC.

This clone was detected ten times or more. The chain uses TRBV7-8 and TRBJ1-1; tentative D call: TRBD1 (5 bases). Germline lookup yields CDR1 SGHVS and CDR2 FQNEAQ. The CDR3 has 18 residues. The V gene lost 3 bases and the J gene lost 0 bases, with 20 bases spanning the gap. The CDR3 region is CASSFRPVSRDLNTEAFF. The DNA of the CDR3 is TGTGCCAGCAGCTTCAGGCCCGTTTCGAGGGACTTGAACACTGAAGCTTTCTTT.

This clone was recorded many times. V and J are TRBV5-1 and TRBJ2-7, with D perhaps matching TRBD1 (7 bases). Trimming shortened V by 0 bases and J by 5 bases, and 15 bases separated the two germline ends. In germline, CDR1 is SGHRS, CDR2 YFSETQ. The CDR3 runs to 15 residues. CDR3 sequence: CASSLARGRGDEQYF. Written as DNA, the CDR3 is TGCGCCAGCAGCTTGGCCAGGGGCAGGGGGGACGAGCAGTACTTC.